This T cell receptor (beta chain) came from a study of CD8 T cells in ankylosing spondylitis. Libraries for TCR beta were made by quantitative 5'-RACE with molecular barcodes. Using its own MiXCR run on the 5' RACE reads, TCRdb lists one record per CDR3 protein. Of 750,000 to 850,000 distinct CDR3 sequences listed, roughly 10% are singletons. Study-wide findings and caveats: Disease-linked clones had a CD8+ phenotype and relatively low frequency in peripheral blood. Seemingly distinctive of ankylosing spondylitis blood was a TCR beta motif formed by eight highly homologous variants.

The germline V gene has CDR1 MNHEY and CDR2 SVGAGI. J was trimmed by 4 bases and V by 0 bases; bases with no gene match: 3. The CDR3 sequence is 14 residues long. This clonotype was picked up a small number of times. Its antigen is currently unknown. The V gene is TRBV6-5, the J gene TRBJ2-7; 7 nucleotides line up with TRBD2. This clonotype was sampled from a male donor with ankylosing spondylitis. The sample consisted of blood, either unsorted or a sorted T cell fraction (not recorded which). The CDR3 here is CASSYSAGEYEQYF. The CDR3 nucleotides read TGTGCCAGCAGTTACTCGGCGGGGGAGTACGAGCAGTACTTC.